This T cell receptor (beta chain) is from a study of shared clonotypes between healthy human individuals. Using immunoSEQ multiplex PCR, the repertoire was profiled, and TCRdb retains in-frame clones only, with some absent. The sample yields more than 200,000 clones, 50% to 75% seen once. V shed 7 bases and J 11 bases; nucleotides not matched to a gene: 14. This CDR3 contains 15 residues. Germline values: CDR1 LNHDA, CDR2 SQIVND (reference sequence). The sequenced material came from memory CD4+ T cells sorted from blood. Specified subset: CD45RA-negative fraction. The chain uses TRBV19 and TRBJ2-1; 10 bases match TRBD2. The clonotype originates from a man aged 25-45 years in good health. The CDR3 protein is CASKRGEAGGTKQFF. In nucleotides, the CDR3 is TGTGCCAGTAAACGAGGCGAAGCGGGAGGGACCAAGCAGTTCTTC.